This TCR beta chain came from a study of T cell repertoires in cytomegalovirus infection. Study information: TCR beta signatures that were public indicated CMV infection and matching HLA type.

This clonotype was seen more than once but under ten times. The antigen remains undetermined. MiXCR was run by TCRdb on the reads, yielding one entry per CDR3 protein. The data hold around 630,000 distinct CDR3 sequences, with 20% to 25% observed a single time. Overall study results and limits: Across the ex vivo response, the dominant clonotypes were HLA-C-restricted CMV-specific TCR beta clonotypes. Carriers of CMV plus the relevant HLA were identified by cumulative public TCR beta family frequency.

The CDR3 extends over 14 amino acids. Germline lookup yields CDR1 LGHNA and CDR2 YSLEER. V lost 0 bases, J lost 8 bases, and 10 bases lay in between. This receptor was taken from a human donor in good health (CMV status not recorded). Some clones in this sample may be carry-over from other donors' samples. The sample comprised CD8+ T cells from PBMCs. V usage is TRBV4-3 and J usage is TRBJ2-2, with D possibly TRBD1 on 5 matching bases. CDR3 in amino acids: CASSQDRAPGELFF. The CDR3 DNA reads TGCGCCAGCAGCCAAGACAGGGCTCCGGGGGAGCTGTTTTTT.